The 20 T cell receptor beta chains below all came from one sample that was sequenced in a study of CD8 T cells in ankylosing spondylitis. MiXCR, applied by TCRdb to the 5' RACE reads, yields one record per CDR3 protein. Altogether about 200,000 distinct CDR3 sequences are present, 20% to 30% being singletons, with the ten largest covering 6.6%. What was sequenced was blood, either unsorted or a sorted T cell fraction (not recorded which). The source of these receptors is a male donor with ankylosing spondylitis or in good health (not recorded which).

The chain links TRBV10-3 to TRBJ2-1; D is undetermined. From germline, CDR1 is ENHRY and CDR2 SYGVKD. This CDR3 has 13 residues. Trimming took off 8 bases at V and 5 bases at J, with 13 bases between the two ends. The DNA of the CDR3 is TGTGCCATCGCAAACCTAGGAGACAATGAGCAGTTCTTC. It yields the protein CAIANLGDNEQFF.

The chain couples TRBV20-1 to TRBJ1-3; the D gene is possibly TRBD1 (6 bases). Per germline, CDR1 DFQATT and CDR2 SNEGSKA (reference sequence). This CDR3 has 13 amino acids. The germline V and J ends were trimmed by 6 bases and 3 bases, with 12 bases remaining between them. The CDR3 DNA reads TGCAGTGCAGTGGACAGAAATGGAAACACCATATATTTT. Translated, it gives CSAVDRNGNTIYF.

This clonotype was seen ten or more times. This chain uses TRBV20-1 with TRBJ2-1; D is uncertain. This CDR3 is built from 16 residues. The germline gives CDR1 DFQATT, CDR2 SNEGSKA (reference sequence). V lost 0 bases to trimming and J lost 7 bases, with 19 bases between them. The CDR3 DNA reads TGCAGTGCTAGAGATCCCCGGACCCTAAGAGGTAATGAGCAGTTCTTC. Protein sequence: CSARDPRTLRGNEQFF.

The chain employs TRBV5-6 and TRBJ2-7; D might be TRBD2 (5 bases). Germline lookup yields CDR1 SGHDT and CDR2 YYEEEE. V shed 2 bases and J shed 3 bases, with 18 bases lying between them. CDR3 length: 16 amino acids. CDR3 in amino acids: CASSFRRLSDRYEQYF. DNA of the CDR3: TGTGCCAGCAGCTTCCGGAGGCTGTCAGACCGCTACGAGCAGTACTTC.

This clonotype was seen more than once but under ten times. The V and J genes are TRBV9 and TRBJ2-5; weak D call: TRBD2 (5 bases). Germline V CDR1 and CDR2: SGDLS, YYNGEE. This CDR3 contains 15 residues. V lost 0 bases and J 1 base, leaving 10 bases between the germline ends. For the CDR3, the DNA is TGTGCCAGCAGCGTAGGCCCAGCGGCCCAAGAGACCCAGTACTTC. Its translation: CASSVGPAAQETQYF.

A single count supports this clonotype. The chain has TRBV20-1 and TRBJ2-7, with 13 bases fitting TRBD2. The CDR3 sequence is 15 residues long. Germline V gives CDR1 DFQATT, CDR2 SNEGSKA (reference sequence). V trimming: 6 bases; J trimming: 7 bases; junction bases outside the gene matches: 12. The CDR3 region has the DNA TGCAGTGCCACGATACCTGGACTAGCGGGAGAGGAGCAGTACTTC. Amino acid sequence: CSATIPGLAGEEQYF.

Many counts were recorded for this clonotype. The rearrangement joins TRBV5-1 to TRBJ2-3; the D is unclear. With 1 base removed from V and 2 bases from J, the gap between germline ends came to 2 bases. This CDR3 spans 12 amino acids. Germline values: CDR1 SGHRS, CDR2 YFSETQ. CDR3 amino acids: CASSLPTDTQYF. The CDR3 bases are TGCGCCAGCAGCTTGCCCACAGATACGCAGTATTTT. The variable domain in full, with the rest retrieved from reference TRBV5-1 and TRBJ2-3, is KAGVTQTPRYLIKTRGQQVTLSCSPISGHRSVSWYQQTPGQGLQFLFEYFSETQRNKGNFPGRFSGRQFSNSRSEMNVSTLELGDSALYLCASSLPTDTQYFGPGTRLTVL.

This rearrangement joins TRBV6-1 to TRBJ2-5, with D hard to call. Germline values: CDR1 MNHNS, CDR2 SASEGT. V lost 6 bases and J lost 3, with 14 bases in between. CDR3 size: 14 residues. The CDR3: CASRPGVLKETQYF. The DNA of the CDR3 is TGTGCCAGCAGACCGGGTGTATTAAAAGAGACCCAGTACTTC.

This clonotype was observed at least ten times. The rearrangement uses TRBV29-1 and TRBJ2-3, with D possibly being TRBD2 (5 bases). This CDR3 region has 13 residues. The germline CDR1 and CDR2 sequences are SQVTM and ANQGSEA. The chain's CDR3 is CSVSGRNADTQYF. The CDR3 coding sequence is TGCAGTGTTAGTGGGAGAAACGCAGATACGCAGTATTTT.

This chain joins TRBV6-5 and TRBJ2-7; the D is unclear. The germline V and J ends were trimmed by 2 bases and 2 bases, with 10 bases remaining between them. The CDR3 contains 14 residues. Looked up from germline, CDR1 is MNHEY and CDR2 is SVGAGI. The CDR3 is CASSYRRVTYEQYF. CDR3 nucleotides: TGTGCCAGCAGTTACCGGCGAGTGACCTACGAGCAGTACTTC.

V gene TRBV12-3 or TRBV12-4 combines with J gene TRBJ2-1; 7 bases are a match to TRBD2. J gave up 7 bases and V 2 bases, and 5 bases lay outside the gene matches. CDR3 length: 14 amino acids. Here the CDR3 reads CASSLFGGWNEQFF. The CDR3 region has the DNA TGTGCCAGCAGTTTATTCGGGGGGTGGAATGAGCAGTTCTTC.

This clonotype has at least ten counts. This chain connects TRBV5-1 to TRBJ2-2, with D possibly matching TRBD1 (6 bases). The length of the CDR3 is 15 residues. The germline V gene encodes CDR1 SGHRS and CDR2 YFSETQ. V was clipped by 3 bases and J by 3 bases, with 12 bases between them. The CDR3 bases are TGCGCCAGCAGCTCGGGCTCAGGGGACACCGGGGAGCTGTTTTTT. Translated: CASSSGSGDTGELFF.

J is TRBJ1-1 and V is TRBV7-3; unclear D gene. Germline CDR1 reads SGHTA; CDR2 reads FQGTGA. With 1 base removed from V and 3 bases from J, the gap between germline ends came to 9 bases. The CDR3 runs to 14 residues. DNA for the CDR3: TGTGCCAGCAGCTTAATGGGAAGGGACACTGAAGCTTTCTTT. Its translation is CASSLMGRDTEAFF.

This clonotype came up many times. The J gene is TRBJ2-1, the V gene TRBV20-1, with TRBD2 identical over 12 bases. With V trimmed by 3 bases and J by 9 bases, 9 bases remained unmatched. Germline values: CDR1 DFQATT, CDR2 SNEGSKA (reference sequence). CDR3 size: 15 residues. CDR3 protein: CSASFGLAGRGEQFF. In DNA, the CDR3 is TGCAGTGCTAGCTTCGGACTAGCGGGACGGGGTGAGCAGTTCTTC.

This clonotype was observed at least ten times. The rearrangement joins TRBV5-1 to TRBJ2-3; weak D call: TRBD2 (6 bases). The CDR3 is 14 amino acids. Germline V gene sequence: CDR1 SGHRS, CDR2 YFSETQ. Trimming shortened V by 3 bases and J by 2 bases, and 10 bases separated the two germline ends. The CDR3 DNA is TGCGCCAGCAGCTGGGGGAGGAACACAGATACGCAGTATTTT. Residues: CASSWGRNTDTQYF.

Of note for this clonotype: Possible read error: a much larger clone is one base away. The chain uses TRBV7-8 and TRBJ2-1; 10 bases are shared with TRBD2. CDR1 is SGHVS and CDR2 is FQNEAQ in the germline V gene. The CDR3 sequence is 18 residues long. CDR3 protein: CASSPPTSGKSSFNEQFF. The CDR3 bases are TGTGCCAGCAGCCCCCCAACTAGCGGGAAGAGCTCCTTCAATGAGCAGTTCTTC. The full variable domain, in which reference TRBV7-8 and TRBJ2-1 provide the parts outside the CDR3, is GAGVSQSPRYKVAKRGQDVALRCDPISGHVSLFWYQQALGQGPEFLTYFQNEAQLDKSGLPSDRFFAERPEGSVSTLKIQRTQQEDSAVYLCASSPPTSGKSSFNEQFFGPGTRLTVL.

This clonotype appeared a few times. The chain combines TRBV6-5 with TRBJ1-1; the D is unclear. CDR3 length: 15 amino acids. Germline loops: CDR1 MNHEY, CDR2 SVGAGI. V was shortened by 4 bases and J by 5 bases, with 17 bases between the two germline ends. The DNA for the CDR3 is TGTGCCAGCAGTTCCGCCTCCGAGGCGGGGACTGAAGCTTTCTTT. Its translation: CASSSASEAGTEAFF.

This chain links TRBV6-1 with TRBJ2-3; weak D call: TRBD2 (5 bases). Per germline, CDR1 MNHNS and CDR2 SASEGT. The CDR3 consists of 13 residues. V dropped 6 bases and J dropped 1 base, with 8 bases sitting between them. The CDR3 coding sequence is TGTGCCAGCAGGGGAGCTGGCACAGATACGCAGTATTTT. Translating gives CASRGAGTDTQYF.

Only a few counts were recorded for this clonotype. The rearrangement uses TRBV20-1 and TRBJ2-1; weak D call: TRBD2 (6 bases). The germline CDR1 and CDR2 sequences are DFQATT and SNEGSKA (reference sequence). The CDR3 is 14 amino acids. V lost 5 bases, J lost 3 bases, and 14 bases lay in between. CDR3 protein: CSAPPGDFYNEQFF. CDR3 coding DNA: TGCAGTGCTCCTCCCGGGGACTTCTACAATGAGCAGTTCTTC.

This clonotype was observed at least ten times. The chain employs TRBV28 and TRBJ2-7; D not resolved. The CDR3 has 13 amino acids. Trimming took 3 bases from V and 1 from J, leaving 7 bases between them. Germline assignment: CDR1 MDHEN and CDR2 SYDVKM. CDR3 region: CASSLSDSYEQYF. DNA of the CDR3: TGTGCCAGCAGTTTGTCGGATTCCTACGAGCAGTACTTC.